The 5 T cell receptor beta chains presented below share a single source sample, sequenced in a study of CD8 T cells in Susac syndrome. Random hexamers primed reverse transcription of about 0.45 to 1 ug RNA. TCRdb recomputed calls from the immunoSEQ multiplex PCR reads with MiXCR, one row per CDR3 protein. The sample records some 260,000 distinct CDR3 sequences, 70% to 90% being singletons. The specimen sequenced was CD8+ T cells from PBMCs. These receptors all come from a human donor with multiple sclerosis.

This sequence joins TRBV27 and TRBJ2-2; D is possibly TRBD2 (6 bases). Germline V gives CDR1 MNHEY, CDR2 SMNVEV (reference sequence). This CDR3 is 15 amino acids long. Trimming stripped 3 bases from V and 6 bases from J, with 14 bases between. CDR3 region: CASSLEPGGPGELFF. The CDR3 DNA reads TGTGCCAGCAGTTTGGAACCCGGGGGACCCGGGGAGCTGTTTTTT.

The V gene is TRBV7-3, the J gene TRBJ2-7; no firm D call. V was clipped by 4 bases and J by 6 bases, with 13 bases between them. Germline CDR1 SGHTA, CDR2 FQGTGA. The CDR3 length is 13 residues. The CDR3 sequence is CASSSSTRSEQYF. In nucleotides, the CDR3 is TGTGCCAGCAGCTCGTCAACTCGGAGCGAGCAGTACTTC.

This clonotype was seen just once. V and J are TRBV30 and TRBJ1-1; D might be TRBD1 (5 bases). Trimming took off 0 bases at V and 4 bases at J, with 9 bases between the two ends. The CDR3 covers 13 residues. CDR1 and CDR2 from the germline V gene are GTSNPN and SVGIG (reference sequence). CDR3 sequence (DNA): TGTGCCTGGAGTGTGGACGGGGGCACTGAAGCTTTCTTT. Its translation is CAWSVDGGTEAFF.

The CDR3 sequence is CSASGPSSYNEQFF. The CDR3 bases are TGCAGTGCTAGCGGGCCGAGCTCCTACAATGAGCAGTTCTTC. V gene TRBV20-1 combines with J gene TRBJ2-1; D remains ambiguous. The V end was cut by 3 bases, the J end by 0 bases, with 9 bases between. This CDR3 is 14 amino acids long. CDR1 is DFQATT and CDR2 is SNEGSKA in the germline V gene (reference sequence).

The sample holds one count of this clonotype. V is TRBV5-1 and J is TRBJ2-7; tentatively, D is TRBD2 (7 bases). The length of the CDR3 is 15 residues. Trimming stripped 0 bases from V and 4 bases from J, with 14 bases between. The germline CDR1 and CDR2 sequences are SGHRS and YFSETQ. CDR3 bases: TGCGCCAGCAGCTTGGCCTCCAGGGGAGGGTACGAGCAGTACTTC. Its translation: CASSLASRGGYEQYF.